Following are 3 T cell receptor beta chains from one sample sequenced in a study of vaccination effects on CD4 cells after COVID-19. Viral peptide pools were used in the ViraFEST assay to expand antigen-specific CD4+ T cells, and sequencing came afterward. Investigators separated out CD4+ T cells once around nine days of culture had passed. All vaccine recipients tested negative for nucleocapsid antibodies and had never contracted SARS-CoV-2 infection. The method was immunoSEQ multiplex PCR; TCRdb's version includes in-frame clones alone and lacks a portion of them. Among about 23,000 clones listed, about 63% were seen once. These receptors' targets are unknown. The specimen was CD4+ T cells from PBMCs cultured with HCoV-NL63 spike peptides, collected before COVID-19 vaccination. Every receptor here comes from a human donor who received a COVID-19 vaccine.

The chain links TRBV6-6 to TRBJ1-2, with unresolved D. This CDR3 is built from 13 residues. Germline CDR1 reads MNHNY; CDR2 reads SVGAGI (reference sequence). V lost 6 bases to trimming and J lost 3 bases, with 11 bases between them. CDR3 DNA: TGTGCCAGCAGCCAAGATGGGGACTATGGCTACACCTTC. Its protein is CASSQDGDYGYTF.

The CDR3 region is CASSYQGFNYGYTF. The CDR3 coding sequence is TGTGCCAGCAGTTACCAGGGATTTAACTATGGCTACACCTTC. The chain is built from TRBV6-5 and TRBJ1-2, with D maybe TRBD1 (5 bases). Trimming took off 2 bases at V and 1 base at J, with 8 bases between the two ends. CDR1 is MNHEY, CDR2 SVGAGI, per germline. CDR3 length: 14 amino acids.

The chain links TRBV2 to TRBJ1-3, with a weak D call TRBD1 (6 bases). The CDR3 spans 17 residues. V lost 7 bases and J lost 0, with 19 bases in between. Germline CDR1 reads SNHLY; CDR2 reads FYNNEI. The CDR3 region is CASTYTSGDRSGNTIYF. CDR3 bases: TGTGCCAGCACTTATACCTCAGGGGACCGCTCTGGAAACACCATATATTTT.